The T cell receptor (beta chain) under discussion was sequenced for a study of control samples from healthy donors and cancer patients (dated by TCRdb to between 2020 and 2021). The V end gives up 2 bases and the J end 6 bases, leaving 9 bases in the junction not matched to a gene. CDR1 and CDR2, looked up from the germline V gene, are MNHEY and SVGEGT. The CDR3 contains 15 residues, cysteine and phenylalanine counted. Solely the CDR3 DNA is kept, with 45 bases framed from the first base. On this clone itself: Its cognate antigen has yet to be identified. No clone much larger than this one lies a single base away; base qualities are absent.

Library prep was done by the immunoSEQ multiplex PCR assay. This immuneACCESS table, as held by TCRdb, lists in-frame sequences with V and J called but not all clones. Of the missing ones, under half trace to an unresolved V gene in checked studies; the others have no known cause. This sample comprises approximately 60,000 clones, about 91% of them detected only once. Under 0.95% of the sample is held by the ten biggest clonotypes. The chain is encoded by TRBV6-2 or TRBV6-3 joined to TRBJ1-2; 7 nucleotides in the junction match TRBD1. The sample taken for sequencing was PBMCs. This TCR was recovered from a man aged 25 to 45 with colorectal cancer. The DNA is as follows: TGTGCCAGCAGTTACGACGCGACAGGGAGGGATGGCTACACCTTC. Its product reads: CASSYDATGRDGYTF.